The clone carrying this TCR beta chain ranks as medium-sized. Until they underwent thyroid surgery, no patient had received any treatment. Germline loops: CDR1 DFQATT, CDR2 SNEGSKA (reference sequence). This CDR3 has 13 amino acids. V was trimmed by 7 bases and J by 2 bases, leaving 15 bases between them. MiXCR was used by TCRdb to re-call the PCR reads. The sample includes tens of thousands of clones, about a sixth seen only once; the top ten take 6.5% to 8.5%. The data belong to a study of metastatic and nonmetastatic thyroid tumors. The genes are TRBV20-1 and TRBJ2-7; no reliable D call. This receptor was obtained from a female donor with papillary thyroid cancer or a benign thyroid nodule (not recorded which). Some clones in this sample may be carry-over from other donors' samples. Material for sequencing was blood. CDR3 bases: TGCAGTGTCCCGGACGGTTCGACCTACGAGCAGTACTTC. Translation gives CSVPDGSTYEQYF.